A selection of T cell receptor beta chains follows, all from one sample in a study of graft-versus-host responses after intestinal transplantation. Their antigen targets remain unknown. Profiling relied on immunoSEQ multiplex PCR, and the TCRdb table lists in-frame clones only, not all of them. The table shows about 120,000 clones, with about 92% occurring only once. Sequencing was performed on unstimulated CD8+ T cells sorted from spleen or lymph node cells, taken before transplant. The receptors shown here come from a human donor who was the organ donor for an intestinal transplant. Both conserved end residues are part of each CDR3.

length	J	V	CDR3
16	TRBJ2-5	TRBV6-5	CASSYLRREDQETQYF
13	TRBJ2-2	TRBV4-1	CASRGPNTGELFF
16	TRBJ2-5	TRBV5-1	CASSSLDRRHQETQYF
15	TRBJ1-1	TRBV7-9	CASSGGSQGGNEAFF
17	TRBJ2-2	TRBV5-4	CASSRDPGQGRAGELFF
17	TRBJ2-1	TRBV4-1	CASSQDVQRVNYNEQFF
15	TRBJ1-2	TRBV27	CASSLVGAPKYGYTF
19	TRBJ1-4	TRBV4-3	CASSQALGQERTTNEKLFF
16	TRBJ2-1	TRBV9	CASSPTSGSRYNEQFF
14	TRBJ2-7	TRBV7-2	CASSLATGAYEQYF
18	TRBJ1-6	TRBV2	CASSEVGQASSYNSPLHF
11	TRBJ2-3	TRBV30	CAWKWGDTQYF
15	TRBJ2-5	TRBV4-1	CASTDRDRGSETQYF
16	TRBJ1-4	TRBV19	CASSIDLWTKNEKLFF
13	TRBJ2-5	TRBV29-1	CSVIPTGEETQYF
13	TRBJ2-7	TRBV19	CASSIVPSYEQYF
14	TRBJ1-1	TRBV4-1	CASSPNRAGTEAFF
15	TRBJ2-1	TRBV7-9	CASSGSGSSYNEQFF
14	TRBJ2-2	TRBV5-1	CASMDVDGQGELFF
15	TRBJ2-1	TRBV5-5	CASSPGQGFYNEQFF